These T cell receptor beta chains were read from a single sample in a study of T cells after posttransplantation cyclophosphamide. The repertoire was sequenced with immunoSEQ multiplex PCR; TCRdb's copy has only in-frame clones and lacks some. The sample contains a few thousand clones, over 75% of which appear only once. The sequenced sample was CD4+ T cells sorted from blood, obtained around 370 days after allogeneic stem cell transplant with posttransplant cyclophosphamide. These receptors originate from a male patient aged 45-60 years who received an allogeneic stem cell transplant from a related donor and was CMV-positive. Part of the T cell pool may stem from the graft donor. The CDR3 runs from the conserved cysteine through the conserved F or W. The D gene is left open where the match is weak. Clone sizes are given selectively: once, few, many, or a class where the clone is expanded.

j_call,clone_size,v_call,d_call,cdr3_nt,cdr3_aa
TRBJ1-1,once,TRBV21-1,-,-,CASSKVVAGGTTEAFF
TRBJ2-7,-,TRBV27,-,TGTGCCAGCAGTTTATCCCAGTCCTACGAGCAGTACTTC,CASSLSQSYEQYF
TRBJ2-2,-,TRBV7-9,-,TGTGCCAGCAGCCTTGACATCCTCACCGGGGAGCTGTTTTTT,CASSLDILTGELFF
TRBJ2-5,-,TRBV9,TRBD2,TGTGCCAGCAGCCCCGGGAGGGCTAGCGGGGGGGTAGGAGAGACCCAGTACTTC,CASSPGRASGGVGETQYF
TRBJ1-2,once,TRBV2,-,TGTGCCAGCAGTGAACGCCAGATTAACTATGGCTACACCTTC,CASSERQINYGYTF
TRBJ2-3,-,TRBV10-2,-,TGCGCCAGCAGTGAACTGACAGATACGCAGTATTTT,CASSELTDTQYF
TRBJ1-1,-,TRBV5-5,-,TGTGCCAGCAGCAGCGATACGAACACTGAAGCTTTCTTT,CASSSDTNTEAFF
TRBJ1-4,-,TRBV4-3,-,TGCGCCAGCAGCCAAGAAATTCGGGGGGCGGCTAATGAAAAACTGTTTTTT,CASSQEIRGAANEKLFF
TRBJ1-2,-,TRBV28,TRBD1,TGTGCCAGCAGTCCTCCGGTAGGGACAGGGCGGGGGTACACCTTC,CASSPPVGTGRGYTF
TRBJ2-1,-,TRBV15,-,TGTGCCACCAGCAGAGTAGTAACAAGCGTAACCTACAATGAGCAGTTCTTC,CATSRVVTSVTYNEQFF
TRBJ2-7,-,TRBV2,-,TGTGCCAGCAGATCCCGGGAGTACGGAGACGAGCAGTACTTC,CASRSREYGDEQYF
TRBJ2-5,-,TRBV2,TRBD2,TGTGCCAGCACCACTAGCGGGGAGACCCAGTACTTC,CASTTSGETQYF
TRBJ2-3,-,TRBV7-2,TRBD1,TGTGCCAGCAGCCTGGGACAGGGAGACACAGATACGCAGTATTTT,CASSLGQGDTDTQYF
TRBJ1-1,-,TRBV20-1,-,TGCAGTGCTAGTGAGTACACTGAAGCTTTCTTT,CSASEYTEAFF
TRBJ2-1,once,TRBV5-1,TRBD2,TGCGCCAGCAGCTTGGTAGTTAGCGGGGACAATGAGCAGTTCTTC,CASSLVVSGDNEQFF
TRBJ1-2,-,TRBV5-1,TRBD1,TGCGCCAGCAGCTTGACCCCAGGGGGCTTCTATGGCTACACCTTC,CASSLTPGGFYGYTF
TRBJ2-3,once,TRBV4-3,TRBD2,TGCGCCAGCAGCCAAGCCTTAGCGGGAGGCACAGATACGCAGTATTTT,CASSQALAGGTDTQYF
TRBJ1-2,-,TRBV6-5,TRBD1,TGTGCCAGCAGTTCCAGGGGGATCGGTGGCTACACCTTC,CASSSRGIGGYTF
TRBJ1-1,few,TRBV6-1,TRBD1,TGTGCCAGCAGTCCCTGGACAGGGAACACTGAAGCTTTCTTT,CASSPWTGNTEAFF
TRBJ2-7,once,TRBV6-1,TRBD1,TGTGCCAGCAGTCATGAGGGGGCTTCCACCTACGAGCAGTACTTC,CASSHEGASTYEQYF
TRBJ2-5,-,TRBV20-1,TRBD1,TGCAGTGCTGACAGGGGAGAGACCCAGTACTTC,CSADRGETQYF
TRBJ1-1,-,TRBV6-5,-,TGTGCCAGCAGTTACAGCGGTAGGGCTTTCTTT,CASSYSGRAFF
TRBJ2-5,-,TRBV7-2,-,TGTGCCAGCAGCCTCCGCGGGCACCAAGAGACCCAGTACTTC,CASSLRGHQETQYF
TRBJ1-3,-,TRBV7-8,-,TGTGCCAGCAGCTTTCGGGGGGCTGGAAACACCATATATTTT,CASSFRGAGNTIYF
TRBJ1-5,once,TRBV15,-,TGTGCCACCAGCAGAGTCGGGCAGGGGAGCAATCAGCCCCAGCATTTT,CATSRVGQGSNQPQHF
TRBJ1-1,-,TRBV5-1,TRBD1,TGCGCCAGCAGCTTGAATGGACAGGGAACTGAAGCTTTCTTT,CASSLNGQGTEAFF
TRBJ1-1,-,TRBV6-5,-,TGTGCCAGCAGTGCACTCAGCGGCACTGAAGCTTTCTTT,CASSALSGTEAFF
TRBJ2-7,-,TRBV10-3,TRBD1,TGTGCCATCAGTGAACCGGGACAGAGAATTTACGAGCAGTACTTC,CAISEPGQRIYEQYF
TRBJ2-2,-,TRBV2,-,TGTGCCAGCCGCATACAGACCCCCGGGGAGCTGTTTTTT,CASRIQTPGELFF
TRBJ2-5,-,TRBV7-2,TRBD1,TGTGCCAGCAGCTCGAATACAGGGGGAGGAGAGACCCAGTACTTC,CASSSNTGGGETQYF
TRBJ2-4,-,TRBV5-4,-,TGTGCCAGCAGCTTGGGTGGCCTAGCCAAAAACATTCAGTACTTC,CASSLGGLAKNIQYF
TRBJ2-1,once,TRBV5-1,TRBD2,TGCGCCAGCAGCGAGAACCTAGCGGGAGCAGCTGAGCAGTTCTTC,CASSENLAGAAEQFF
TRBJ2-1,-,TRBV11-3,TRBD2,TGTGCCAGCAGCAGCAGCCACGAGCGGGGGGGTGACAATGAGCAGTTCTTC,CASSSSHERGGDNEQFF
TRBJ2-1,-,TRBV18,TRBD2,TGTGCCAGCTCACGGGGACTAGCGGGAGATAATGAGCAGTTCTTC,CASSRGLAGDNEQFF
TRBJ2-7,-,TRBV6-6,-,TGTGCCAGCAGTCACCCGGACAGAGCCTACGAGCAGTACTTC,CASSHPDRAYEQYF
TRBJ1-1,once,TRBV29-1,-,TGCAGCGTGGGGGGTATCTGGAACACTGAAGCTTTCTTT,CSVGGIWNTEAFF
TRBJ2-5,-,TRBV18,-,TGTGCCAGCTCACCACGCCAGGGGCTTGAGGAGACCCAGTACTTC,CASSPRQGLEETQYF
TRBJ2-5,-,TRBV6-1,TRBD1,TGTGCCGGGCGGGCAGGGGGCCTAGAGACCCAGTACTTC,CAGRAGGLETQYF
TRBJ2-4,-,TRBV28,-,TGTGCCAGCAGCCTAGTAGCGGCCCAAGGCATTCAGTACTTC,CASSLVAAQGIQYF
TRBJ2-5,-,TRBV5-1,-,TGCGCCAGCAAAATAGGACTGGCAGGGACCCAGTACTTC,CASKIGLAGTQYF
TRBJ1-2,-,TRBV6-5,-,TGTGCCAGCAGTTACTCGAAGCTAGACTATGGCTACACCTTC,CASSYSKLDYGYTF
TRBJ2-1,-,TRBV6-6,TRBD2,TGTGCCAGCAGTTACACAGCGGGAGGAAACAATGAGCAGTTCTTC,CASSYTAGGNNEQFF
TRBJ2-3,-,TRBV7-2,TRBD2,TGTGCCAGCAGCTTAGCAACTCAGGCGGGAGGGAAAACAGATACGCAGTATTTT,CASSLATQAGGKTDTQYF
TRBJ2-3,once,TRBV4-1,TRBD1,TGCGCCAGCAGCCGGGGACAGGGTTGGTCGAATACGCAGTATTTT,CASSRGQGWSNTQYF
TRBJ2-1,-,TRBV9,TRBD2,TGTGCCAGCAGCGCAATATCACTAGCGGGAGTAAGGAATGAGCAGTTCTTC,CASSAISLAGVRNEQFF
TRBJ1-1,-,TRBV5-4,TRBD1,TGTGCCAGCAGCTTAGGGACAGGGGACGCTGAAGCTTTCTTT,CASSLGTGDAEAFF
TRBJ2-5,-,TRBV7-6,-,TGTGCCAGCAGCTTAGCGGCCACCGAGACCCAGTACTTC,CASSLAATETQYF
TRBJ2-1,-,TRBV29-1,-,TGCAGCGTTGAATGGACGGGAGACGAGCAGTTCTTC,CSVEWTGDEQFF
TRBJ1-1,few,TRBV18,-,TGTGCCAGCTCACCAAACAGGGACCCTGAAGCTTTCTTT,CASSPNRDPEAFF
TRBJ1-5,-,TRBV7-2,TRBD1,TGTGCCAGCAGCCAGGACAGGGGCAATCAGCCCCAGCATTTT,CASSQDRGNQPQHF
TRBJ1-3,once,TRBV28,-,TGTGCCAGCAGTACCCCGATGACAGCCGACTCTGGAAACACCATATATTTT,CASSTPMTADSGNTIYF